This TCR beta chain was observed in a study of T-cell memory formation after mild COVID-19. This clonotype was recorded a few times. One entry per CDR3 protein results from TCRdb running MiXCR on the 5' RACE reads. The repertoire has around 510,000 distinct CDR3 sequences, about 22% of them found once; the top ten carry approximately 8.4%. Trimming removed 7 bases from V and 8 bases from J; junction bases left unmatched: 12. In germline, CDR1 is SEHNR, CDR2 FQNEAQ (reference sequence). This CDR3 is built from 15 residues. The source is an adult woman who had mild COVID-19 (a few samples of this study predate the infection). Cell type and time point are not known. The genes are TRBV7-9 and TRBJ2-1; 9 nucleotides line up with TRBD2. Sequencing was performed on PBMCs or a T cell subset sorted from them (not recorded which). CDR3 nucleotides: TGTGCCAGCAACCAGGGGTCTAGCGGGACGCATGAGCAGTTCTTC. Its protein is CASNQGSSGTHEQFF.